The TCR beta chain under discussion was sequenced for a study of breast tumors, draining lymph nodes, adjacent tissues. A single record per CDR3 protein comes from TCRdb applying MiXCR to the multiplex PCR reads. In the table there are approximately 23,000 distinct CDR3 sequences, 68% of which are singletons. The germline CDR1 and CDR2 sequences are KGHDR and SFDVKD. The CDR3 covers 14 residues. V was pared by 9 bases and J by 5 bases, with 8 bases of the junction left unmatched. In its sample, this clonotype was seen many times. The sequence came from a female donor with breast cancer. Some clones in this sample may be carry-over from other donors' samples. The sequencing input was tumor-adjacent breast tissue. The V call is TRBV24-1, the J call TRBJ2-1; 8 bases are a match to TRBD2. CDR3 amino acids: CATGREGLNNEQFF. Written as DNA, the CDR3 is TGTGCCACCGGACGGGAGGGCCTCAACAATGAGCAGTTCTTC.